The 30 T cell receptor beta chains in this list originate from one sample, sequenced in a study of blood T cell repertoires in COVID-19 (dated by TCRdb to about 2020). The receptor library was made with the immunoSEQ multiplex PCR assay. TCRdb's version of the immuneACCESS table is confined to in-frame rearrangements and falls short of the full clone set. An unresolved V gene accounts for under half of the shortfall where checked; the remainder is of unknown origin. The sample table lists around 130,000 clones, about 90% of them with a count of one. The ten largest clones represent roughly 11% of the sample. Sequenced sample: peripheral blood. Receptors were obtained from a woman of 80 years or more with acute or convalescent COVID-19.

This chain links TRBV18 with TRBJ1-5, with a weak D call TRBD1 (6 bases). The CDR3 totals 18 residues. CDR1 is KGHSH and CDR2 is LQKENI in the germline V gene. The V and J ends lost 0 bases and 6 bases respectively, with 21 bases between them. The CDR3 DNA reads TGTGCCAGCTCACCACCGTCACTCGGGGGGCGCCAGGGTCAGCCCCAGCATTTT. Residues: CASSPPSLGGRQGQPQHF.

Here the CDR3 reads CASSRGQGYYEQYF. In DNA form, the CDR3 reads TGTGCCAGCAGTCGGGGACAGGGTTACTACGAGCAGTACTTC. The chain carries TRBV6-5 and TRBJ2-7, with TRBD1 identical over 9 bases. The junction had 5 bases not matched to a gene; V was cut back by 5 bases and J by 3 bases. Germline V gene sequence: CDR1 MNHEY, CDR2 SVGAGI. CDR3 length: 14 amino acids.

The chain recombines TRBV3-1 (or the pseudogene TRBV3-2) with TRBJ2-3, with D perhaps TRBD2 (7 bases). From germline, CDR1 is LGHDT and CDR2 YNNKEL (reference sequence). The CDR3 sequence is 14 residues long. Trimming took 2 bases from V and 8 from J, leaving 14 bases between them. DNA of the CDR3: TGTGCCAGCAGCCAACCCGGAGGGGGGGGTACGCAGTATTTT. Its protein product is CASSQPGGGGTQYF.

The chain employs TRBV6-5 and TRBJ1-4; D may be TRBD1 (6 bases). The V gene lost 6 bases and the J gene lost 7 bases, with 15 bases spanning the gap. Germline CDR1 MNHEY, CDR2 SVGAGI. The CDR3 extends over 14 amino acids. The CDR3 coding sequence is TGTGCCAGCAGCGCCGGGAGGGGGGGTGAAAAACTGTTTTTT. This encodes CASSAGRGGEKLFF.

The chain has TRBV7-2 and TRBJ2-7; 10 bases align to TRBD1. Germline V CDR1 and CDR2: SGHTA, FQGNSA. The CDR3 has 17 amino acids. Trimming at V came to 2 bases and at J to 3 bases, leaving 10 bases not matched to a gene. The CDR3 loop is CASSLYPRDRGLYEQYF. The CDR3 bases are TGTGCCAGCAGCTTATACCCCCGGGACAGGGGCCTCTACGAGCAGTACTTC.

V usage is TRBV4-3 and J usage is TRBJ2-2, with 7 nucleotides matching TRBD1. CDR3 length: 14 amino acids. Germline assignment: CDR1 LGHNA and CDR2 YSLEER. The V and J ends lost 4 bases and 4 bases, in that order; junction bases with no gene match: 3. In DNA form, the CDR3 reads TGCGCCAGCAGCCCGGGACAGCGCACCGGGGAGCTGTTTTTT. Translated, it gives CASSPGQRTGELFF.

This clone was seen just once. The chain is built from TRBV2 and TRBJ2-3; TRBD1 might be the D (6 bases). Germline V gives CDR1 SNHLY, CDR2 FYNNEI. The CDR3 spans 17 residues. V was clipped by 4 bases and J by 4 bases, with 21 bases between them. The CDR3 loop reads CASSVGGQGRSSDTQYF. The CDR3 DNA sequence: TGTGCCAGCAGTGTAGGTGGGCAGGGGAGATCGTCAGATACGCAGTATTTT. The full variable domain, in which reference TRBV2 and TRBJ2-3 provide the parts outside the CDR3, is EPEVTQTPSHQVTQMGQEVILRCVPISNHLYFYWYRQILGQKVEFLVSFYNNEISEKSEIFDDQFSVERPDGSNFTLKIRSTKLEDSAMYFCASSVGGQGRSSDTQYFGPGTRLTVL.

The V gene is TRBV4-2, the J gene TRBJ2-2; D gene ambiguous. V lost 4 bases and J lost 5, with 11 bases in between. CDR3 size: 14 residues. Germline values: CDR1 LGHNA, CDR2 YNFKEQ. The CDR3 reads CASSPVGETGELFF. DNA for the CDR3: TGTGCCAGCAGCCCCGTGGGCGAAACCGGGGAGCTGTTTTTT.

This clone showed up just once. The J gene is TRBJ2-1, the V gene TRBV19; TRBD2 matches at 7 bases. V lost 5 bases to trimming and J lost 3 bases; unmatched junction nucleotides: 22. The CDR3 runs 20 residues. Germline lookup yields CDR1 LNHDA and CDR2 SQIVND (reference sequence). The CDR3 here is CASSPSWVGGNYRDYNEQFF. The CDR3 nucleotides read TGTGCCAGTAGTCCCTCGTGGGTGGGGGGGAATTATAGGGACTACAATGAGCAGTTCTTC.

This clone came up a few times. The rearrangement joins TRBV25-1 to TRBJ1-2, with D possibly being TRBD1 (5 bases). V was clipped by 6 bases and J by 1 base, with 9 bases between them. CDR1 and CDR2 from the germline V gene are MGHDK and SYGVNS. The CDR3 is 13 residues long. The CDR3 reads CASRRGRNYGYTF. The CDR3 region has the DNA TGTGCCAGCAGGCGGGGACGTAACTATGGCTACACCTTC.

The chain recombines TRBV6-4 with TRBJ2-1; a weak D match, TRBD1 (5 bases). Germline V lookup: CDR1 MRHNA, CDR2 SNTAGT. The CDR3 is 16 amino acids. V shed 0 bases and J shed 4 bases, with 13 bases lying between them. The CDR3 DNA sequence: TGTGCCAGCAGTGACTCTCCAGGGTACTCTTACAATGAGCAGTTCTTC. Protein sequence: CASSDSPGYSYNEQFF.

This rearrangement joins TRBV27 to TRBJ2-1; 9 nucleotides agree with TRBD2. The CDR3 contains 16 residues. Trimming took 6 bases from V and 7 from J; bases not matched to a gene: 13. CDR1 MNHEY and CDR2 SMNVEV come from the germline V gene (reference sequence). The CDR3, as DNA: TGTGCCAGCAGCTCTGGGAAGCGGGGGGCCTGGAATGAGCAGTTCTTC. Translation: CASSSGKRGAWNEQFF.

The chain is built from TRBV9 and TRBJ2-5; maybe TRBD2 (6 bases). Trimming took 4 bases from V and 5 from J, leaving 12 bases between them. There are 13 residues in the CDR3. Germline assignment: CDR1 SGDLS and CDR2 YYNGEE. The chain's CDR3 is CASSPGGAETQYF. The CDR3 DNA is TGTGCCAGCAGCCCCGGAGGGGCGGAGACCCAGTACTTC.

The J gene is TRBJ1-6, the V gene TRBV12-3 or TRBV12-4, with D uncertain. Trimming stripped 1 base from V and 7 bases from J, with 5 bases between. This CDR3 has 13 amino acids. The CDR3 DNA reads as TGTGCCAGCAGTTTAGGGAGGAATTCACCCCTCCACTTT. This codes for CASSLGRNSPLHF.

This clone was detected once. The CDR3: CASGLVLASGSTPYSTDTQYF. CDR3 nucleotides: TGTGCTAGTGGTTTGGTACTGGCTAGCGGATCTACCCCATATAGCACAGATACGCAGTATTTT. This sequence joins TRBV12-5 and TRBJ2-3, with 7 positions matching TRBD2. The J segment lost 0 bases and the V segment lost 0 bases, leaving 18 bases of the junction unmatched. Per the germline V gene, CDR1 is LGHNT and CDR2 is FRNRAP. This CDR3 is 21 amino acids long. Complete variable domain (other parts from reference TRBV12-5 and TRBJ2-3): DARVTQTPRHKVTEMGQEVTMRCQPILGHNTVFWYRQTMMQGLELLAYFRNRAPLDDSGMPKDRFSAEMPDATLATLKIQPSEPRDSAVYFCASGLVLASGSTPYSTDTQYFGPGTRLTVL.

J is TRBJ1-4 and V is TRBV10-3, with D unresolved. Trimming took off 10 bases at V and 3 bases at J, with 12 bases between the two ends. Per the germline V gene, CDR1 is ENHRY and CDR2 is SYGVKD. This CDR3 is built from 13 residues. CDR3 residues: CATASGSNEKLFF. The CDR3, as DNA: TGTGCCACCGCCTCGGGGTCTAATGAAAAACTGTTTTTT.

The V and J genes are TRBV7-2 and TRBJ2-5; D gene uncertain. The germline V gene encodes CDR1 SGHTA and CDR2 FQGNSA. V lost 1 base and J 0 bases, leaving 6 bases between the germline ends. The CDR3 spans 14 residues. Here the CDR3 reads CASSLGGNQETQYF. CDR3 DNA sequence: TGTGCCAGCAGCTTAGGCGGAAACCAAGAGACCCAGTACTTC.

CDR3 DNA sequence: TGTGCCAGTAGTATATCGGGGGGCGATTTGGGCAATCAGCCCCAGCATTTT. It specifies CASSISGGDLGNQPQHF. This chain connects TRBV19 to TRBJ1-5; perhaps TRBD1 as D (6 bases). Trimming shortened V by 2 bases and J by 2 bases, and 16 bases separated the two germline ends. The CDR3 covers 17 residues. Looked up from germline, CDR1 is LNHDA and CDR2 is SQIVND (reference sequence).

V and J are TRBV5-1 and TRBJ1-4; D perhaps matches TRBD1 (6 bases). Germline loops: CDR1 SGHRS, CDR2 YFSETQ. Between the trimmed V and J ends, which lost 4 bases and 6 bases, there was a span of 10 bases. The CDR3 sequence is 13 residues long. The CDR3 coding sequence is TGCGCCAGCAGCCCCCAGGGGTATGAAAAACTGTTTTTT. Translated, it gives CASSPQGYEKLFF.

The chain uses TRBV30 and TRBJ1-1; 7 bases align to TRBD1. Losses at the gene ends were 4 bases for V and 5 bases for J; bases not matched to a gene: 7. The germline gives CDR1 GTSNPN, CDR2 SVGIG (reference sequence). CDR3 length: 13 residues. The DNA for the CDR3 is TGTGCCTGGACTTATACAGGGGATACTGAAGCTTTCTTT. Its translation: CAWTYTGDTEAFF. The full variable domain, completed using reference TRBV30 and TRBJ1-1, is SQTIHQWPATLVQPVGSPLSLECTVEGTSNPNLYWYRQAAGRGLQLLFYSVGIGQISSEVPQNLSASRPQDRQFILSSKKLLLSDSGFYLCAWTYTGDTEAFFGQGTRLTVV.

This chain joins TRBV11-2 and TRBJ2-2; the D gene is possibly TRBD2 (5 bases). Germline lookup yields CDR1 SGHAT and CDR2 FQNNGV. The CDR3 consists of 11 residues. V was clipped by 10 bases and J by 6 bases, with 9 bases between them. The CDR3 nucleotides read TGTGCCACCGTACTAGCCGGGGAGCTGTTTTTT. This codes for CATVLAGELFF.

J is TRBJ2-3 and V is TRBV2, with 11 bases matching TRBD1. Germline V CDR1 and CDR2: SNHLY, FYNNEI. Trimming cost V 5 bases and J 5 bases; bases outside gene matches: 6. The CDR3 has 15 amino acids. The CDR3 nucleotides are TGTGCCAGCAGTCCGGAGGGACAGGGGGGAGATACGCAGTATTTT. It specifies CASSPEGQGGDTQYF. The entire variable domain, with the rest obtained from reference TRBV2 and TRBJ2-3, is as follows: EPEVTQTPSHQVTQMGQEVILRCVPISNHLYFYWYRQILGQKVEFLVSFYNNEISEKSEIFDDQFSVERPDGSNFTLKIRSTKLEDSAMYFCASSPEGQGGDTQYFGPGTRLTVL.

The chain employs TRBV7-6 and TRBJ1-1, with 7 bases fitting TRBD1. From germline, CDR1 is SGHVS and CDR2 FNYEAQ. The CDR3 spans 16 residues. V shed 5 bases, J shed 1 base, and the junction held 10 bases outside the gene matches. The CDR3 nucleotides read TGTGCCAGCAGCCCTCGGGACAGACGTGGGAACACTGAAGCTTTCTTT. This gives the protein CASSPRDRRGNTEAFF.

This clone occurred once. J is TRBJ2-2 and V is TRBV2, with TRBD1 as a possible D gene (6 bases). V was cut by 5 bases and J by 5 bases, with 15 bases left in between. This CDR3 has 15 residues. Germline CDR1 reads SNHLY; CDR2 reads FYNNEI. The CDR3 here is CASSPGVRRTGELFF. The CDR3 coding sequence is TGTGCCAGCAGTCCAGGGGTTCGGCGAACCGGGGAGCTGTTTTTT.

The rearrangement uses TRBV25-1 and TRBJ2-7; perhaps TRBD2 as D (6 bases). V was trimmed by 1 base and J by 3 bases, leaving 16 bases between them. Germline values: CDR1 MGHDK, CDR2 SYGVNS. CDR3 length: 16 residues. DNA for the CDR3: TGTGCCAGCAGTGAATCTAAAAGTCGGCGGGGCTACGAGCAGTACTTC. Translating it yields CASSESKSRRGYEQYF.

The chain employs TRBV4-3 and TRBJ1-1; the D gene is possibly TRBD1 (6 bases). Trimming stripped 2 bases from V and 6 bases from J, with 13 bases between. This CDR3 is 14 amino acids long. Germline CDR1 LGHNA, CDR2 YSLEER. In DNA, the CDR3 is TGCGCCAGCAGCCAAACAACAGGGATTTCTGAAGCTTTCTTT. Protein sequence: CASSQTTGISEAFF.

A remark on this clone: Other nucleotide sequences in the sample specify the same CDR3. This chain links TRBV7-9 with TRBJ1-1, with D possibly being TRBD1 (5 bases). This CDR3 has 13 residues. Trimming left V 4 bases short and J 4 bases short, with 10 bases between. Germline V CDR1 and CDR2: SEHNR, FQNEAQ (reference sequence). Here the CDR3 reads CASSYQGGTEAFF. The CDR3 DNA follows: TGTGCCAGCAGCTACCAGGGAGGCACTGAAGCTTTCTTT.

The CDR3 here is CASSRNRDSGYTF. The CDR3, as DNA: TGCGCCAGCAGCCGGAACCGGGACAGTGGCTACACCTTC. The chain links TRBV5-1 to TRBJ1-2; 7 positions agree with TRBD1. Germline assignment: CDR1 SGHRS and CDR2 YFSETQ. The CDR3 covers 13 residues. V shed 4 bases, J shed 7 bases, and the junction held 7 bases outside the gene matches.

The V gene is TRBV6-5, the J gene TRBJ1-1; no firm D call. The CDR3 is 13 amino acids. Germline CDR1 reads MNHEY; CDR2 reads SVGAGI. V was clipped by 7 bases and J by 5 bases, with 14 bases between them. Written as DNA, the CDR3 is TGTGCCAGCACCGTCCGGGGAGGAACTGAAGCTTTCTTT. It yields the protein CASTVRGGTEAFF.

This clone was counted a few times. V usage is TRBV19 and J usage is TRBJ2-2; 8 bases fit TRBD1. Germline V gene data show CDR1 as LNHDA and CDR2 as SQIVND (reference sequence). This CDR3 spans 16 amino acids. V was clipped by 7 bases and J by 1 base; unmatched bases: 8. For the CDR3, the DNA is TGTGCCAGTAACTCCGACAGGGGTTGGAACACCGGGGAGCTGTTTTTT. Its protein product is CASNSDRGWNTGELFF.